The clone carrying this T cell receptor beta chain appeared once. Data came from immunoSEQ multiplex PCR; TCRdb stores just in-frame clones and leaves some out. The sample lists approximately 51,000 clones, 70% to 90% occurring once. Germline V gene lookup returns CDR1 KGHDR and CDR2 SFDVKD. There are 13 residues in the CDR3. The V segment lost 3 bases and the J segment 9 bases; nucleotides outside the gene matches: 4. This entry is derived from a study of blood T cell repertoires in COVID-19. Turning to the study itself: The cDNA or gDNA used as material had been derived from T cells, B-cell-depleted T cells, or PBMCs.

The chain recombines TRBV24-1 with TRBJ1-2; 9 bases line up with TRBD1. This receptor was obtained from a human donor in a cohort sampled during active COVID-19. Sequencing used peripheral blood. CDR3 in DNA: TGTGCCACCAGTGATGGACAGGGGTTGAGCTACACCTTC. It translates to CATSDGQGLSYTF.